The 23 T cell receptor beta chains in this list originate from one sample, sequenced in a study of blood T cells in healthy people across ages. A second PCR of roughly 6 to 12 cycles used a sample-barcoded 5' primer and a J-beta primer mix. TCRdb ran MiXCR on the 5' RACE reads and lists one entry per CDR3 protein. The table records approximately 800,000 distinct CDR3 sequences, 55% to 75% of them present only once. The material sequenced was blood. The receptor set was obtained from a man aged 30 to 45 in good health.

The chain links TRBV25-1 to TRBJ1-1, with 7 positions matching TRBD1. Germline CDR1 reads MGHDK; CDR2 reads SYGVNS. The V and J ends lost 8 bases and 4 bases, in that order; junction bases with no gene match: 13. The CDR3 loop spans 15 amino acids. The CDR3 DNA reads TGTGCCAGCGGTACGAACAACAGGGGTAGCACTGAAGCTTTCTTT. Its translation: CASGTNNRGSTEAFF.

Only a few counts were recorded for this clonotype. The chain couples TRBV12-3 or TRBV12-4 to TRBJ2-6; D gene unclear. With 3 bases removed from V and 0 bases from J, the gap between germline ends came to 6 bases. The CDR3 spans 15 residues. The CDR3 nucleotides are TGTGCCAGCAGTTTTTCGATCTCTGGGGCCAACGTCCTGACTTTC. Its protein is CASSFSISGANVLTF.

The chain carries TRBV6-5 and TRBJ2-3, with 9 bases aligning to TRBD2. V was pared by 8 bases and J by 0 bases, with 3 bases of the junction left unmatched. The CDR3 loop spans 14 amino acids. Per the germline V gene, CDR1 is MNHEY and CDR2 is SVGAGI. In nucleotides, the CDR3 is TGTGCCAGCGCTAGCGGGACTAGCACAGATACGCAGTATTTT. Translation gives CASASGTSTDTQYF.

The chain carries TRBV29-1 and TRBJ2-6; 9 bases match TRBD1. CDR3 length: 15 amino acids. J was trimmed by 2 bases and V by 6 bases; bases with no gene match: 5. Germline V lookup: CDR1 SQVTM, CDR2 ANQGSEA. The CDR3 region has the DNA TGCAGCGTCATGGACAGGGGAACTGGGGCCAACGTCCTGACTTTC. Amino acids: CSVMDRGTGANVLTF.

The chain has TRBV6-5 and TRBJ1-6; TRBD1 matches 9 bases. V was clipped by 0 bases and J by 6 bases; unmatched bases: 9. The CDR3 consists of 18 residues. Germline V gene lookup returns CDR1 MNHEY and CDR2 SVGAGI. CDR3 protein: CASSYSSGTGRANSPLHF. CDR3 bases: TGTGCCAGCAGTTACTCGAGTGGGACAGGGAGGGCTAATTCACCCCTCCACTTT.

This CDR3 is CASSIGLHGFNEQFF. For the CDR3, the DNA is TGTGCCAGCAGCATTGGACTACACGGGTTCAATGAGCAGTTCTTC. J is TRBJ2-1 and V is TRBV7-2; tentatively, D is TRBD2 (6 bases). The V gene lost 5 bases and the J gene lost 6 bases, with 17 bases spanning the gap. Germline CDR1 reads SGHTA; CDR2 reads FQGNSA. This CDR3 contains 15 residues.

The chain has TRBV5-1 and TRBJ2-1; the match to TRBD2 covers 10 bases. Germline CDR1 and CDR2: SGHRS and YFSETQ. V shed 7 bases, J shed 9 bases, and the junction held 13 bases outside the gene matches. The CDR3 extends over 15 amino acids. CDR3 coding DNA: TGCGCCAGCGGCCTGCAGAGCGGGAGGGCCACTGAGCAGTTCTTC. Amino acid sequence: CASGLQSGRATEQFF. The full variable domain, its missing parts supplied by reference TRBV5-1 and TRBJ2-1, is KAGVTQTPRYLIKTRGQQVTLSCSPISGHRSVSWYQQTPGQGLQFLFEYFSETQRNKGNFPGRFSGRQFSNSRSEMNVSTLELGDSALYLCASGLQSGRATEQFFGPGTRLTVL.

This sequence joins TRBV7-2 and TRBJ2-1, with TRBD2 matching over 11 bases. From germline, CDR1 is SGHTA and CDR2 FQGNSA. This CDR3 contains 16 residues. The V and J ends lost 0 bases and 4 bases, in that order; junction bases with no gene match: 2. This chain's CDR3 is CASSLAASGRYNEQFF. The DNA for the CDR3 is TGTGCCAGCAGCTTAGCGGCTAGCGGGAGGTACAATGAGCAGTTCTTC.

This clonotype has just a few counts. The CDR3 DNA follows: TGTGCCAGCAGAAAAGGGTCGGGGCCGGGAAACATTCAGTACTTC. It is translated as CASRKGSGPGNIQYF. The chain has TRBV6-5 and TRBJ2-4; tentatively, D is TRBD1 or TRBD2 (5 bases each). The CDR3 consists of 15 residues. Deletions cut 6 bases from V and 6 bases from J, with 18 bases between. From germline, CDR1 is MNHEY and CDR2 SVGAGI.

The J gene is TRBJ1-1, the V gene TRBV10-3, with D perhaps matching TRBD1 (6 bases). CDR3 length: 15 residues. Germline V lookup: CDR1 ENHRY, CDR2 SYGVKD. Between the trimmed V and J ends, which lost 3 bases and 6 bases, there was a span of 17 bases. CDR3 nucleotide sequence: TGTGCCATCAGTGAAGGAATCAGGGGTTCGGCTGAAGCTTTCTTT. Translated: CAISEGIRGSAEAFF.

This clonotype was seen a few times. This chain joins TRBV6-5 and TRBJ2-7, with D perhaps TRBD1 (5 bases). Trimming stripped 2 bases from V and 5 bases from J, with 19 bases between. The CDR3 extends over 16 amino acids. Germline CDR1 and CDR2: MNHEY and SVGAGI. CDR3 DNA: TGTGCCAGCAGTTACCCAGGGAAGCTGTCCTCTCACGAGCAGTACTTC. Its translation is CASSYPGKLSSHEQYF.

The chain is built from TRBV7-2 and TRBJ2-3; D remains ambiguous. This CDR3 region has 12 residues. V dropped 5 bases and J dropped 7 bases, with 10 bases sitting between them. Germline assignment: CDR1 SGHTA and CDR2 FQGNSA. The CDR3 bases are TGTGCCAGCAGCCTTCTGGGGAATACGCAGTATTTT. The encoded protein is CASSLLGNTQYF.

This clonotype turned up a few times. The chain employs TRBV29-1 and TRBJ1-2, with D perhaps TRBD1 (5 bases). The germline V gene encodes CDR1 SQVTM and CDR2 ANQGSEA. The CDR3 sequence is 15 residues long. V lost 3 bases and J lost 4, with 18 bases in between. CDR3 nucleotide sequence: TGCAGCGTTGATGGAATCCAGGGTTTACTCTATGGCTACACCTTC. As protein: CSVDGIQGLLYGYTF.

A word on this clonotype: Germline and junction disagree at one end, which may indicate a read error. The chain recombines TRBV12-3 or TRBV12-4 with TRBJ1-5; D unclear. This CDR3 region has 13 residues. The chain's CDR3 is CVSSFRINQPQHF. The CDR3 DNA reads as TGTGTCAGCAGTTTTAGAATCAATCAGCCCCAGCATTTT.

The chain is built from TRBV20-1 and TRBJ2-3, with D hard to call. The CDR3 is made up of 12 amino acids. From germline, CDR1 is DFQATT and CDR2 SNEGSKA (reference sequence). The CDR3 nucleotides are TGCAGCACGGCCCCCGGGCGGTCCCATGAGTATTTT. This gives the protein CSTAPGRSHEYF.

This sequence joins TRBV25-1 and TRBJ2-7; 7 nucleotides agree with TRBD2. V shed 4 bases and J 0 bases; nucleotides not matched to a gene: 15. This CDR3 is 18 amino acids long. CDR1 MGHDK and CDR2 SYGVNS come from the germline V gene. CDR3 in amino acids: CASSGGEGLGGYSYEQYF. The CDR3 DNA sequence: TGTGCCAGCAGTGGGGGGGAGGGCCTTGGCGGTTACTCCTACGAGCAGTACTTC.

This clonotype appeared once. The chain joins TRBV14 to TRBJ2-1, with D unresolved. Trimming removed 6 bases at V and 10 bases at J, with 13 bases between. There are 12 residues in the CDR3. Germline lookup yields CDR1 SGHDN and CDR2 FVKESK. The CDR3, as DNA: TGTGCCAGCAGTTTAGGGCTTTTCGAGCAGTTCTTC. Its protein is CASSLGLFEQFF. Looking up the rest from reference TRBV14 and TRBJ2-1 gives the full variable domain: EAGVTQFPSHSVIEKGQTVTLRCDPISGHDNLYWYRRVMGKEIKFLLHFVKESKQDESGMPNNRFLAERTGGTYSTLKVQPAELEDSGVYFCASSLGLFEQFFGPGTRLTVL.

This clonotype occurred a few times. The chain has TRBV7-9 and TRBJ2-7; D gene uncertain. V lost 1 base, J lost 3 bases, and 10 bases lay in between. Germline V CDR1 and CDR2: SEHNR, FQNEAQ (reference sequence). The CDR3 is 14 amino acids. CDR3 amino acids: CASSLEGFSYEQYF. The CDR3 DNA sequence: TGTGCCAGCAGCTTAGAAGGGTTTAGCTACGAGCAGTACTTC. The variable domain in full, completed from reference TRBV7-9 and TRBJ2-7, reads DTGVSQNPRHKITKRGQNVTFRCDPISEHNRLYWYRQTLGQGPEFLTYFQNEAQLEKSRLLSDRFSAERPKGSFSTLEIQRTEQGDSAMYLCASSLEGFSYEQYFGPGTRLTVT.

This chain links TRBV11-2 with TRBJ2-1, with D possibly matching TRBD2 (6 bases). CDR3 length: 16 residues. V was shortened by 2 bases and J by 1 base, with 12 bases between the two germline ends. Germline CDR1 and CDR2: SGHAT and FQNNGV. In nucleotides, the CDR3 is TGTGCCAGCAGCTTACTGCGGGGCCTATCCTACAATGAGCAGTTCTTC. The encoded protein is CASSLLRGLSYNEQFF. The full variable domain, rest sourced from reference TRBV11-2 and TRBJ2-1, is EAGVAQSPRYKIIEKRQSVAFWCNPISGHATLYWYQQILGQGPKLLIQFQNNGVVDDSQLPKDRFSAERLKGVDSTLKIQPAKLEDSAVYLCASSLLRGLSYNEQFFGPGTRLTVL.

Remarks on this clonotype: Its ends do not fully match the called genes, so a read error is possible. The CDR3 region is CASRIYSEQFF. The CDR3 nucleotides are TGTGCCAGCAGAATTTACAGTGAGCAGTTCTTC. The chain is built from TRBV6-2 or TRBV6-3 and TRBJ2-1; D not resolved. Germline V lookup: CDR1 MNHEY, CDR2 SVGEGT. The CDR3 consists of 11 residues.

This clonotype was found a few times. The rearrangement joins TRBV10-3 to TRBJ1-2; 9 bases map to TRBD1. V trimming: 2 bases; J trimming: 6 bases; junction bases outside the gene matches: 10. In germline, CDR1 is ENHRY, CDR2 SYGVKD. The CDR3 sequence is 16 residues long. CDR3 in amino acids: CAISETLGQGKNGYTF. As DNA, the CDR3 is TGTGCCATCAGTGAGACGCTGGGACAGGGAAAAAATGGCTACACCTTC.

This clonotype was recorded only once. The rearrangement uses TRBV7-8 and TRBJ2-4; TRBD2 matches at 10 bases. The CDR3 is made up of 14 amino acids. The germline V gene has CDR1 SGHVS and CDR2 FQNEAQ. Losses at the gene ends were 3 bases for V and 15 bases for J; bases not matched to a gene: 11. The DNA for the CDR3 is TGTGCCAGCAGCTTGGGGCCTAGCGGGAGACGACGGTACTTC. This codes for CASSLGPSGRRRYF.

In its sample, this clonotype was seen once. CDR3 amino acids: CASRKQGGSYNEQFF. CDR3 bases: TGTGCCAGTCGTAAACAGGGAGGCTCCTACAATGAGCAGTTCTTC. This chain joins TRBV6-2 or TRBV6-3 and TRBJ2-1; D is possibly TRBD1 or TRBD2 (6 bases each). Looked up from germline, CDR1 is MNHEY and CDR2 is SVGEGT. This CDR3 has 15 residues. With 9 bases removed from V and 0 bases from J, the gap between germline ends came to 15 bases.